This T cell receptor beta chain was retrieved from a study of blood T cells in healthy people across ages. Overall study results and limits: When one million T cells were used, diversity estimates were thought to be underestimates.

Primed by a sample-barcoded 5' primer and a J-beta primer mix, a second PCR proceeded for about 6 to 11 cycles. MiXCR was run by TCRdb on the 5' RACE reads, yielding one entry per CDR3 protein. The sample has roughly 930,000 distinct CDR3 sequences, approximately 49% seen once. A few counts support this clonotype. Its specificity is unknown. Germline-derived CDR1 and CDR2 are GTSNPN and SVGIG (reference sequence). Trimming shortened V by 8 bases and J by 1 base, and 11 bases separated the two germline ends. This CDR3 region has 12 residues. The sequencing sample was made of blood. This sequence was found in a man under 40 in good health. This chain uses TRBV30 with TRBJ2-5; D could derive from TRBD1 or TRBD2 (5 bases each). CDR3 DNA: TGTGCCGGGGGTGGCTTCCAAGAGACCCAGTACTTC. Translation gives CAGGGFQETQYF.